This is a list of T cell receptor beta chains from one sample in a study of T cells in Graves' hyperthyroidism and ophthalmopathy. TCRdb re-derived calls from the multiplex PCR reads in MiXCR, one entry per CDR3 protein. The sample includes around 99,000 distinct CDR3 sequences, roughly 15% of them seen just once. The sample taken for sequencing was blood. All receptors derive from a woman aged 45 to 65 with Graves' hyperthyroidism. Each CDR3 is given with its conserved first and last residue. Each record gives: CDR3 length, clone size, J gene, V gene, D gene, CDR3 protein, CDR3 DNA. D genes are given only for firm matches. Clone size, where shown, is once, few, many, or a class for clones that have expanded.

>13|many|TRBJ1-2|TRBV12-3/TRBV12-4|-
CASSMGSNYGYTF
TGTGCCAGCAGTATGGGATCTAACTATGGCTACACCTTC
>15|many|TRBJ1-1|TRBV7-9|-
CASSLYSGGNTEAFF
TGTGCCAGCAGCTTATATAGTGGGGGGAACACTGAAGCTTTCTTT
>13|many|TRBJ2-5|TRBV7-9|-
CASSFGGLETQYF
TGTGCCAGCAGCTTTGGGGGGCTGGAGACCCAGTACTTC
>19|many|TRBJ2-1|TRBV20-1|TRBD2
CSAPGEAGGPPNSYNEQFF
TGCAGTGCTCCCGGAGAAGCGGGAGGGCCCCCAAACTCCTACAATGAGCAGTTCTTC
>13|many|TRBJ2-2|TRBV29-1|-
CSVEDQMGGELFF
TGCAGCGTTGAAGATCAAATGGGTGGGGAGCTGTTTTTT
>11|many|TRBJ2-7|TRBV29-1|-
CSVGKGPEQYF
TGCAGCGTTGGAAAAGGGCCCGAGCAGTACTTC
>14|once|TRBJ2-1|TRBV11-3|-
CASSASGTRNEQFF
TGTGCCAGCAGCGCCTCGGGGACTCGCAATGAGCAGTTCTTC
>12|many|TRBJ2-7|TRBV5-1|-
CASSGHTYEQYF
TGCGCCAGCAGTGGACACACCTACGAGCAGTACTTC
>16|many|TRBJ2-3|TRBV20-1|TRBD2
CSARGLAGGRTDTQYF
TGCAGTGCTAGAGGTCTAGCGGGAGGTCGCACAGATACGCAGTATTTT
>17|few|TRBJ2-4|TRBV11-1|TRBD2
CASSLGSGRWDKNIQYF
TGTGCCAGCAGCTTAGGAAGCGGGAGATGGGACAAAAACATTCAGTACTTC
>14|many|TRBJ1-1|TRBV4-2|-
CASSQNNGNTEAFF
TGTGCCAGCAGCCAAAATAACGGGAACACTGAAGCTTTCTTT
>14|few|TRBJ1-1|TRBV7-2|-
CASSLGTANAEAFF
TGTGCCAGCAGCTTAGGGACAGCTAACGCTGAAGCTTTCTTT
>11|many|TRBJ2-7|TRBV30|-
CAWSETYEQYF
TGTGCCTGGAGTGAGACCTACGAGCAGTACTTC
>12|few|TRBJ2-5|TRBV2|-
CATQPDSQTQYF
TGTGCCACCCAACCGGACAGCCAGACCCAGTACTTC
>15|many|TRBJ2-3|TRBV11-2|-
CASSLGPIDTDTQYF
TGTGCCAGCAGCTTAGGCCCCATCGACACAGATACGCAGTATTTT
>14|many|TRBJ2-1|TRBV12-3/TRBV12-4|-
CASRSGTKYNEQFF
TGTGCCAGCAGGTCCGGGACAAAATACAATGAGCAGTTCTTC
>16|-|TRBJ2-1|TRBV11-3|TRBD2
CASRRPGLAGHNEQFF
TGTGCCAGCAGAAGACCGGGACTAGCGGGCCACAATGAGCAGTTCTTC
>18|many|TRBJ1-6|TRBV27|TRBD1
CASSLLITGGRGNSPLHF
TGTGCCAGCAGTCTCCTCATCACAGGGGGCAGGGGTAATTCACCCCTCCACTTT
>13|many|TRBJ2-5|TRBV12-3/TRBV12-4|-
CASSPHSGETQYF
TGTGCCAGCAGTCCCCATTCGGGGGAGACCCAGTACTTC
>14|many|TRBJ1-4|TRBV4-1|-
CASSPGRLNEKLFF
TGCGCCAGCAGCCCCGGGAGGCTTAATGAAAAACTGTTTTTT
>14|many|TRBJ2-2|TRBV2|-
CASRRAAGTGELFF
TGTGCCAGCAGGCGGGCAGCCGGAACCGGGGAGCTGTTTTTT
>14|-|TRBJ2-1|TRBV6-2/TRBV6-3|-
CASSASSASSEQFF
TGTGCCAGCAGTGCTTCTAGTGCCAGTAGCGAGCAGTTCTTC
>14|many|TRBJ2-1|TRBV14|TRBD2
CASSQLTSRNEQFF
TGTGCCAGCAGCCAACTGACTAGCCGCAATGAGCAGTTCTTC
>13|-|TRBJ2-7|TRBV6-4|-
CASTGPRGDEQYF
TGTGCCAGCACCGGGCCAAGAGGGGACGAGCAGTACTTC
>14|many|TRBJ2-3|TRBV6-5|TRBD1
CASSYSGTADTQYF
TGTGCCAGCAGTTACTCGGGGACAGCAGATACGCAGTATTTT
>18|many|TRBJ1-5|TRBV6-1|TRBD1
CASNTGGARLYSNQPQHF
TGTGCCAGCAATACAGGGGGCGCACGGCTCTATAGCAATCAGCCCCAGCATTTT
>13|many|TRBJ1-1|TRBV29-1|-
CSVERQQNTEAFF
TGCAGCGTTGAAAGGCAGCAAAACACTGAAGCTTTCTTT
>14|many|TRBJ1-2|TRBV5-1|TRBD1
CASSPAGGNYGYTF
TGCGCCAGCAGCCCCGCAGGGGGTAACTATGGCTACACCTTC
>14|few|TRBJ2-2|TRBV14|-
CASSLGLPGGELFF
TGTGCCAGCAGCCTGGGACTCCCGGGTGGGGAGCTGTTTTTT